These T cell receptor beta chains were read from a single sample in a study of shared clonotypes between healthy human individuals. Sequenced by immunoSEQ multiplex PCR; TCRdb stores in-frame clones only, minus some. The sample has fewer than 600,000 clones, 75% to 85% seen once. The sample was PBMCs. Receptors were obtained from a woman in her 40s in good health. Some clones in this sample may be carry-over from other donors' samples. Each CDR3 is given with its conserved first and last residue. Each record gives: CDR3 protein, CDR3 DNA, J gene, V gene, clone size, D gene. A D gene is named only where the DNA matches it firmly. Clone size, where shown, is once, few, many, or a class for clones that have expanded.

CASSGGLVNTDTQYF	TGCGCCAGCAGCGGAGGACTAGTTAACACAGATACGCAGTATTTT	TRBJ2-3	TRBV5-1	.	TRBD2
CSVLDAGELFF	TGCAGCGTTCTGGACGCCGGGGAGCTGTTTTTT	TRBJ2-2	TRBV29-1	.	.
CASSIKGTEAFF	TGTGCCAGCAGTATAAAAGGCACTGAAGCTTTCTTT	TRBJ1-1	TRBV6-9	once	.
CASSLDGALAGYTF	TGTGCCAGCAGCTTAGATGGGGCGCTCGCTGGCTACACCTTC	TRBJ1-2	TRBV11-2	.	.
CASRTQVGYEQYF	TGTGCCAGCAGGACACAGGTCGGGTACGAGCAGTACTTC	TRBJ2-7	TRBV28	.	.
CASSRGRVAYEQYF	TGCGCCAGCAGCAGAGGCAGGGTAGCCTACGAGCAGTACTTC	TRBJ2-7	TRBV5-1	.	.
CASSETGEANQPQHF	TGCGCCAGCAGCGAGACAGGGGAGGCCAATCAGCCCCAGCATTTT	TRBJ1-5	TRBV5-1	.	TRBD1
CAWSPGQPTNEKLFF	TGTGCCTGGAGTCCTGGACAGCCAACTAATGAAAAACTGTTTTTT	TRBJ1-4	TRBV30	.	.
CASSSPGLAYEQYF	TGTGCCAGCAGCTCCCCAGGACTAGCCTACGAGCAGTACTTC	TRBJ2-7	TRBV13	.	TRBD2
CASSPRLAVYNEQFF	TGTGCCAGCAGCCCCCGACTAGCGGTCTACAATGAGCAGTTCTTC	TRBJ2-1	TRBV5-8	.	TRBD2
CASTLRGQGISYNEQFF	TGTGCCAGTACCTTACGTGGACAGGGTATATCCTACAATGAGCAGTTCTTC	TRBJ2-1	TRBV19	.	TRBD1
CASSIRGLAGGNEQFF	TGTGCCAGTAGTATACGGGGACTAGCGGGGGGCAATGAGCAGTTCTTC	TRBJ2-1	TRBV19	.	TRBD2
CASSRTGTGADEQYF	TGTGCCAGCTCACGCACCGGGACAGGGGCCGACGAGCAGTACTTC	TRBJ2-7	TRBV18	.	TRBD1
CASSEFWTLKRSYNSPLHF	TGTGCCAGCAGTGAATTCTGGACACTCAAGAGGTCTTATAATTCACCCCTCCACTTT	TRBJ1-6	TRBV2	.	.
CASSADRATGELFF	TGCGCCAGCAGCGCGGACAGGGCCACCGGGGAGCTGTTTTTT	TRBJ2-2	TRBV5-1	.	TRBD1
CASSGRDTGELFF	TGTGCCAGCAGCGGGAGGGACACCGGGGAGCTGTTTTTT	TRBJ2-2	TRBV6-4	.	TRBD2
CASSLVTSGRSSYEQYF	TGTGCCAGCAGCTTAGTGACTAGCGGGAGGAGCTCCTACGAGCAGTACTTC	TRBJ2-7	TRBV7-9	.	TRBD2
CASSVGRGNSYEQYF	TGTGCCAGCAGCGTAGGCCGCGGGAACTCCTACGAGCAGTACTTC	TRBJ2-7	TRBV9	.	.
CASRGGMGGPDFF	TGCGCCAGCAGAGGGGGTATGGGAGGTCCGGATTTCTTC	TRBJ2-1	TRBV10-2	.	.
CATVPSGSLYEQYF	TGTGCCACTGTTCCTAGCGGGAGTTTGTACGAGCAGTACTTC	TRBJ2-7	TRBV28	.	TRBD2
CASSRTSGSGNNEQFF	TGTGCCAGCAGCCGAACTAGCGGGAGTGGGAACAATGAGCAGTTCTTC	TRBJ2-1	TRBV7-2	.	TRBD2
CASSLTGNNEKLFF	TGTGCCAGCAGTTTAACAGGAAATAATGAAAAACTGTTTTTT	TRBJ1-4	TRBV28	.	.
CASSYYADTQYF	TGTGCCAGCAGCTATTACGCAGATACGCAGTATTTT	TRBJ2-3	TRBV7-2	.	.
CASSLGGRVTEAFF	TGTGCCAGCAGCTTAGGGGGGAGGGTCACTGAAGCTTTCTTT	TRBJ1-1	TRBV7-9	few	.
CASGQEPTTNEKLFF	TGTGCCAGCGGGCAGGAACCTACAACTAATGAAAAACTGTTTTTT	TRBJ1-4	TRBV6-5	once	.
CASSPSGTEAFF	TGTGCCAGCAGTCCATCCGGGACAGAAGCTTTCTTT	TRBJ1-1	TRBV6-5	.	.
CASRSPRGGQYGYTF	TGTGCCAGCAGATCCCCTAGGGGGGGGCAATATGGCTACACCTTC	TRBJ1-2	TRBV6-1	.	.
CASRPDQGNIQYF	TGCGCCAGCAGACCGGACCAGGGAAACATTCAGTACTTC	TRBJ2-4	TRBV5-1	many	.
CASSKGGLKETQYF	TGTGCCAGTAGTAAAGGCGGGTTGAAAGAGACCCAGTACTTC	TRBJ2-5	TRBV19	.	.
CAWSSGDTQYF	TGTGCCTGGAGTTCGGGCGACACGCAGTATTTT	TRBJ2-3	TRBV30	.	.
CASSLASSYEQYF	TGTGCCAGCAGCTTAGCTAGCTCCTACGAGCAGTACTTC	TRBJ2-7	TRBV11-2	.	.
CASSENRVEQYF	TGTGCCAGCAGTGAAAACAGGGTGGAGCAGTACTTC	TRBJ2-7	TRBV2	once	.
CASSERREVGELFF	TGTGCCAGCAGTGAAAGGCGGGAGGTCGGGGAGCTGTTTTTT	TRBJ2-2	TRBV6-1	.	TRBD2
CASSLGGQASYGYTF	TGTGCCAGCAGCTTAGGGGGGCAGGCCAGCTATGGCTACACCTTC	TRBJ1-2	TRBV7-2	many	.
CAIRPVGPTNTDTQYF	TGTGCCATCAGGCCGGTGGGGCCTACCAACACAGATACGCAGTATTTT	TRBJ2-3	TRBV10-3	.	.
CASSAGQWETQYF	TGTGCCAGTAGTGCGGGACAGTGGGAGACCCAGTACTTC	TRBJ2-5	TRBV19	.	.
CASSQSDRGETQYF	TGTGCCAGCAGCCAATCGGACAGGGGGGAGACCCAGTACTTC	TRBJ2-5	TRBV4-2	.	TRBD1
CASIPTGRRLETQYF	TGTGCCAGCATACCCACGGGGCGTAGGTTGGAGACCCAGTACTTC	TRBJ2-5	TRBV28	.	.
CASSSGRTSYGYTF	TGTGCCAGCAGCTCAGGACGGACCAGCTATGGCTACACCTTC	TRBJ1-2	TRBV6-1	.	.
CAISRTEGEQYF	TGTGCCATCAGTAGGACAGAAGGGGAGCAGTACTTC	TRBJ2-7	TRBV10-3	.	.
CASSRTPVGSYEQYF	TGTGCCAGCAGCCGGACCCCCGTCGGCTCCTACGAGCAGTACTTC	TRBJ2-7	TRBV27	.	.
CASRPRPSETGANVLTF	TGTGCCAGCAGACCGAGGCCGTCGGAAACTGGGGCCAACGTCCTGACTTTC	TRBJ2-6	TRBV5-5	many	.
CASSALPGGFDTGELFF	TGTGCCAGCAGCGCCCTCCCAGGGGGCTTCGACACCGGGGAGCTGTTTTTT	TRBJ2-2	TRBV9	.	TRBD1
CASSLGAINEKLFF	TGCGCCAGCAGCTTGGGGGCGATTAATGAAAAACTGTTTTTT	TRBJ1-4	TRBV5-1	.	.
CASSPLVGGNTIYF	TGTGCCAGCAGCCCCCTGGTAGGGGGAAACACCATATATTTT	TRBJ1-3	TRBV7-9	.	.
CASSAYTAAGIETQYF	TGTGCCAGCAGCGCATACACAGCAGCGGGAATTGAGACCCAGTACTTC	TRBJ2-5	TRBV9	few	TRBD2
CASSIRDGGTEAFF	TGTGCCAGTAGTATCCGGGACGGGGGCACTGAAGCTTTCTTT	TRBJ1-1	TRBV19	once	.
CASSESDSLLEQFF	TGCGCCAGCAGTGAGTCCGACTCCCTTCTTGAGCAGTTCTTC	TRBJ2-1	TRBV10-1	.	.
CASSFAETGELFF	TGTGCCAGCAGCTTTGCAGAGACCGGGGAGCTGTTTTTT	TRBJ2-2	TRBV11-2	.	.
CASTPLEGAPAGYGYTF	TGTGCCAGCACCCCTCTGGAGGGGGCGCCCGCTGGCTATGGCTACACCTTC	TRBJ1-2	TRBV28	.	TRBD1
CASSPMAEGEQYF	TGTGCCAGCTCACCAATGGCAGAAGGCGAGCAGTACTTC	TRBJ2-7	TRBV18	.	.
CASSIGTGDEQYF	TGTGCCAGTAGTATAGGGACAGGGGACGAGCAGTACTTC	TRBJ2-7	TRBV19	once	TRBD1
CASSSGANTEAFF	TGTGCCAGCAGCTCAGGGGCGAACACTGAAGCTTTCTTT	TRBJ1-1	TRBV7-3	.	.
CASSFRTGLVGYEQYF	TGTGCCAGCAGTTTTAGGACCGGACTAGTCGGCTACGAGCAGTACTTC	TRBJ2-7	TRBV28	.	TRBD2
CASSFPAGAGELFF	TGTGCCAGCAGCTTCCCGGCAGGGGCCGGGGAGCTGTTTTTT	TRBJ2-2	TRBV7-8	few	.
CASSLRLAEYNEQFF	TGTGCCAGCAGCTTGAGACTAGCAGAATACAATGAGCAGTTCTTC	TRBJ2-1	TRBV5-8	few	TRBD2
CASSFQGTGTYEQYF	TGTGCCAGCAGCTTCCAGGGGACAGGTACCTACGAGCAGTACTTC	TRBJ2-7	TRBV7-9	.	TRBD1
CASSLTFSYDRMTDTQYF	TGTGCCAGCAGCTTAACTTTTTCATATGACAGGATGACAGATACGCAGTATTTT	TRBJ2-3	TRBV7-9	once	.
CATGDEGVTDTQYF	TGTGCCACAGGGGACGAGGGGGTCACAGATACGCAGTATTTT	TRBJ2-3	TRBV19	.	.
CASSLNALNYGYTF	TGTGCCAGCAGCCTCAACGCCCTTAACTATGGCTACACCTTC	TRBJ1-2	TRBV28	.	.